The present entry profiles one T cell receptor beta chain with its context. The sample is drawn from a study of blood T cell repertoires in COVID-19. This CDR3 is built from 15 residues. Germline V gives CDR1 KGHDR, CDR2 SFDVKD. The V and J ends lost 2 bases and 2 bases respectively, with 10 bases between them. Original handling: Scientists estimated how many nucleated cells there were by amplifying reference gene primers. TCRdb keeps only in-frame clones here, not all; method: immunoSEQ multiplex PCR. The D gene and trimming were derived from the DNA, and the V and J assignments and clone size from that table. The sample consists of roughly 50,000 clones, 87% of them appearing once.

The rearrangement uses TRBV24-1 and TRBJ2-3, with D uncertain. The source is a human donor with active COVID-19. The donor label of this sample is uncertain. The sequenced sample was peripheral blood. The CDR3 DNA reads TGTGCCACCAGTGATTCCCGTGCGGCCACAGATACGCAGTATTTT. This translates into CATSDSRAATDTQYF.